Listed here is a single T cell receptor (beta chain). The source of the sample is a study of blood T cell repertoires in COVID-19. Original data processing: Nucleated cell number was recorded as an estimate derived from reference gene primer amplification. The method was immunoSEQ multiplex PCR; TCRdb's version includes in-frame clones alone and lacks a portion of them. That table gives V, J and clone size, and the DNA gave D and trimming. The sample shows around 130,000 clones, more than 70% of them seen only once. V lost 4 bases to trimming and J lost 5 bases, with 14 bases between them. This CDR3 contains 14 residues. Germline loops: CDR1 LGHDT, CDR2 YNNKEL (reference sequence).

The chain combines TRBV3-1 (or the pseudogene TRBV3-2) with TRBJ2-5, with D unresolved. This receptor was identified in a woman in her 30s who had recovered from COVID-19. The sequenced sample was peripheral blood. CDR3 nucleotide sequence: TGTGCCAGCAGCCCCCGAGGTGGCGGCGAGACCCAGTACTTC. It translates to CASSPRGGGETQYF.